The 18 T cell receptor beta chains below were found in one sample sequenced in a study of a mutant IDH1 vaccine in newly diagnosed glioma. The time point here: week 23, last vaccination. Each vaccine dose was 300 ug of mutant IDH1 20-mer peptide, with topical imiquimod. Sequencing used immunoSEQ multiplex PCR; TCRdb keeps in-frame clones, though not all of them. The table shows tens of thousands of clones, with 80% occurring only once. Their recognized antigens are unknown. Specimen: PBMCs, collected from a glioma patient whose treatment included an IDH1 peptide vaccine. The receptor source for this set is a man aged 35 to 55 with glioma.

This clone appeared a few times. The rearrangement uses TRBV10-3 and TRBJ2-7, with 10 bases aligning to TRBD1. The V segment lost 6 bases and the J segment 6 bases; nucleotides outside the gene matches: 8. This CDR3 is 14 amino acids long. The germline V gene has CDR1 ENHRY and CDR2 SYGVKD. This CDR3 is CAIRSGTGVVEQYF. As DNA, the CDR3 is TGTGCCATCAGGTCCGGGACAGGGGTGGTCGAGCAGTACTTC.

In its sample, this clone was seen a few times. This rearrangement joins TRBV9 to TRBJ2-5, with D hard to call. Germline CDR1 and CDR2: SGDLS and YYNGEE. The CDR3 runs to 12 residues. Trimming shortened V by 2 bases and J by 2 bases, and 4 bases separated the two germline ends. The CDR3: CASSVEQETQYF. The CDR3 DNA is TGTGCCAGCAGCGTGGAGCAAGAGACCCAGTACTTC.

The DNA of the CDR3 is TGCGCCAGCACCACAGGGGACGGGGCCAACGTCCTGACTTTC. Its protein is CASTTGDGANVLTF. V is TRBV5-1 and J is TRBJ2-6; 7 bases align to TRBD1. The ends lost 6 bases at V and 4 bases at J; junction bases unmatched: 4. The germline V gene encodes CDR1 SGHRS and CDR2 YFSETQ. The length of the CDR3 is 14 residues.

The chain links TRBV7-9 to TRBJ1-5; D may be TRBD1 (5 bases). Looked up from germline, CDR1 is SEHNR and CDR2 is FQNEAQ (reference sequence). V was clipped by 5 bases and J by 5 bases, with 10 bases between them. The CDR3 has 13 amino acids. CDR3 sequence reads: CASSVDNYQPQHF. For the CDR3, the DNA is TGTGCCAGCAGCGTGGACAATTATCAGCCCCAGCATTTT. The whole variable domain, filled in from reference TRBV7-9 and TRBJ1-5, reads DTGVSQNPRHKITKRGQNVTFRCDPISEHNRLYWYRQTLGQGPEFLTYFQNEAQLEKSRLLSDRFSAERPKGSFSTLEIQRTEQGDSAMYLCASSVDNYQPQHFGDGTRLSIL.

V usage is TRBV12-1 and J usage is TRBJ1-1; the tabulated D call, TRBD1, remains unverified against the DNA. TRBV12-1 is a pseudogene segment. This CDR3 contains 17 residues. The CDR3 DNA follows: TGTGCCAGCAGCCACCGGGACAGCCTGTCCCCGGGGACTGAAGCTTTCTTT. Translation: CASSHRDSLSPGTEAFF.

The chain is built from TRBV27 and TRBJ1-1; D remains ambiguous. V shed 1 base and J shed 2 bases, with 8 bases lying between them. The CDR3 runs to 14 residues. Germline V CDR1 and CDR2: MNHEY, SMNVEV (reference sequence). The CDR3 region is CASSLWGVNTEAFF. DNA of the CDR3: TGTGCCAGCAGTTTATGGGGAGTCAACACTGAAGCTTTCTTT.

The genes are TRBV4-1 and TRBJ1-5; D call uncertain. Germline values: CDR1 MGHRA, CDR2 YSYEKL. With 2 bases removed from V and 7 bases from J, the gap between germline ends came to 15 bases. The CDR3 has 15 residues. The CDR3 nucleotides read TGCGCCAGCAGCCAAAGCGACACCCTAAAACAGCCCCAGCATTTT. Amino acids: CASSQSDTLKQPQHF.

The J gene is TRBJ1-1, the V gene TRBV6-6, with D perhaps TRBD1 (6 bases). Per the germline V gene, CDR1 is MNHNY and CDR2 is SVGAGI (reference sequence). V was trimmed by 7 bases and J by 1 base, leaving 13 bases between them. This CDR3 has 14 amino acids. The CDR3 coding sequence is TGTGCCAGCACCCCGGGGGGGGCGAACACTGAAGCTTTCTTT. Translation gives CASTPGGANTEAFF.

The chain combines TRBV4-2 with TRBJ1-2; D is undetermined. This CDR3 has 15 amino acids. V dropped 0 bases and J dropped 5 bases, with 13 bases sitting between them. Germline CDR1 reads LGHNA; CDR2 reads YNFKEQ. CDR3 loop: CASSQDRRDSYGYTF. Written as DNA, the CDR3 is TGTGCCAGCAGCCAAGACCGGAGGGATTCGTATGGCTACACCTTC.

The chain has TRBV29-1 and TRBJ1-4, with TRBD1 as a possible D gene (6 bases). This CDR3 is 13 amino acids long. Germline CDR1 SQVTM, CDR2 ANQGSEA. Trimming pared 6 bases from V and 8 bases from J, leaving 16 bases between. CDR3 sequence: CSVGLLQGEKLFF. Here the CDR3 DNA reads TGCAGCGTCGGTCTCCTACAGGGAGAAAAACTGTTTTTT.

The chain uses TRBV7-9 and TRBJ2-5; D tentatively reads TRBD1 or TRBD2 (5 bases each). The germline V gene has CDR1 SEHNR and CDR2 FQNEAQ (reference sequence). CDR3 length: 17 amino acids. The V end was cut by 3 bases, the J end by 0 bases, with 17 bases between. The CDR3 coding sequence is TGTGCCAGCAGCTTTGACCCCAGGGTCGGGGACCAAGAGACCCAGTACTTC. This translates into CASSFDPRVGDQETQYF.

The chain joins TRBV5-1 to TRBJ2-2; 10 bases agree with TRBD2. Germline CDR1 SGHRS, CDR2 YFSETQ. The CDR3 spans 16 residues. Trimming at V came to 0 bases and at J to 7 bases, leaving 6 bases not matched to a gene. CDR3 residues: CASSLVGTSVGGELFF. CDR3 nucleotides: TGCGCCAGCAGCTTGGTCGGGACTAGCGTTGGCGGGGAGCTGTTTTTT.

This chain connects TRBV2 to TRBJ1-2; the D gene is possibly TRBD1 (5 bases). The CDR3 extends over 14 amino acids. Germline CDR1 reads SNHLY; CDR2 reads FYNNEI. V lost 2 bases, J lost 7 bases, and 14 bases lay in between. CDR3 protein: CASSERQGGIGYTF. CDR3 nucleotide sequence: TGTGCCAGCAGTGAACGGCAGGGAGGAATTGGCTACACCTTC.

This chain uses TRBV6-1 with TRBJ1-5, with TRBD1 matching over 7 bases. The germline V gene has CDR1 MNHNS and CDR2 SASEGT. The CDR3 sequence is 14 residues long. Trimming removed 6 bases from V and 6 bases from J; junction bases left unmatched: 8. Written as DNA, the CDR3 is TGTGCCAGCAGGTCGGGAGCAGGGGGTCAGCCCCAGCATTTT. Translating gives CASRSGAGGQPQHF.

The chain's CDR3 is CASSLVATNEKLFF. The CDR3 nucleotides are TGTGCCAGCAGCTTGGTTGCAACTAATGAAAAACTGTTTTTT. The V and J genes are TRBV11-2 and TRBJ1-4; D remains unclear. The CDR3 length is 14 residues. V lost 3 bases and J lost 0, with 5 bases in between. Per germline, CDR1 SGHAT and CDR2 FQNNGV.

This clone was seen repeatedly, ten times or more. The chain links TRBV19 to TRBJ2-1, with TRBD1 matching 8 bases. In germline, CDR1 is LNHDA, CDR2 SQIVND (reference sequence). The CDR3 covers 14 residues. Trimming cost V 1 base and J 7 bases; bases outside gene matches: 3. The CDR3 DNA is TGTGCCAGTAGTATAGCAGGGGGCTGGAATGAGCAGTTCTTC. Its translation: CASSIAGGWNEQFF.

This CDR3 reads CASSLDLSAYGYTF. The CDR3 DNA is TGTGCCAGCAGCTTAGACCTAAGCGCCTATGGCTACACCTTC. The rearrangement joins TRBV7-9 to TRBJ1-2; D not certain. Trimming took 1 base from V and 4 from J, leaving 10 bases between them. CDR1 and CDR2 from the germline V gene are SEHNR and FQNEAQ (reference sequence). The CDR3 extends over 14 amino acids.

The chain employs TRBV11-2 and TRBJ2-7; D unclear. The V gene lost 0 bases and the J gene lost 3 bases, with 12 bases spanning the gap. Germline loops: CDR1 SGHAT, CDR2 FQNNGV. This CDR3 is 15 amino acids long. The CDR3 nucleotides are TGTGCCAGCAGCTTAGATCGGCCCCAGTTCTACGAGCAGTACTTC. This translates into CASSLDRPQFYEQYF.